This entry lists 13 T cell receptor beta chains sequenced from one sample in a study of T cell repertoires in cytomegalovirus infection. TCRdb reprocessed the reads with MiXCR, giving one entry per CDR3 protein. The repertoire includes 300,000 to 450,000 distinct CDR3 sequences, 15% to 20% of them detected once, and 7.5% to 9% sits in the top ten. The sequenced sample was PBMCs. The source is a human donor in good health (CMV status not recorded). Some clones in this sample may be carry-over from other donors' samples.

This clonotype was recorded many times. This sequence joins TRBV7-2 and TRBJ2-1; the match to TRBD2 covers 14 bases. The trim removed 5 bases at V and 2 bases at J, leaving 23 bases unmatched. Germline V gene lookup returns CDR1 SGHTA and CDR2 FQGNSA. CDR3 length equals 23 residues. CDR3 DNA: TGTGCCAGCAGCCAGCCCGGGACTAGCGGGAGTTTTCACGGAAAACATACCTACAATGAGCAGTTCTTC. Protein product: CASSQPGTSGSFHGKHTYNEQFF.

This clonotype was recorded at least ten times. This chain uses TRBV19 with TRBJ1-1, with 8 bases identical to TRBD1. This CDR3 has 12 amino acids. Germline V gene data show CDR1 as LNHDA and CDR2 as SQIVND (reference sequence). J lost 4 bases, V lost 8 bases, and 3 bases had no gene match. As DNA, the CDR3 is TGTGCCAGTGACAGGGGTACCACTGAAGCTTTCTTT. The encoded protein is CASDRGTTEAFF.

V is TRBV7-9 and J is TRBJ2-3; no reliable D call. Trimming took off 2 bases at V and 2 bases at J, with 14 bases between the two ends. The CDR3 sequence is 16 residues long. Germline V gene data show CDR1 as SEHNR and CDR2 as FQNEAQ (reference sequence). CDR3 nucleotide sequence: TGTGCCAGCAGCTTAACCGGGCGTCTCCCCACAGATACGCAGTATTTT. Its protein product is CASSLTGRLPTDTQYF.

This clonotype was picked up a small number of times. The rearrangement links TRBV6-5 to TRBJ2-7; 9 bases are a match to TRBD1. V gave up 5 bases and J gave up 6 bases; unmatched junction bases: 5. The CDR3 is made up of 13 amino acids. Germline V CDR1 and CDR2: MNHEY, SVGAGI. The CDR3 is CASSRTGAREQYF. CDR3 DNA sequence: TGTGCCAGCAGTCGGACAGGGGCCCGCGAGCAGTACTTC.

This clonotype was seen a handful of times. The CDR3 DNA is TGTGCCAGCAGCTTAGGAGGGACGGCAGCCTATGGCTACACCTTC. Its translation is CASSLGGTAAYGYTF. This chain connects TRBV13 to TRBJ1-2; TRBD1 is a possible D gene (5 bases). The CDR3 totals 15 residues. CDR1 and CDR2 from the germline V gene are PRHDT and FYEKMQ (reference sequence). The V gene lost 0 bases and the J gene lost 4 bases, with 12 bases spanning the gap.

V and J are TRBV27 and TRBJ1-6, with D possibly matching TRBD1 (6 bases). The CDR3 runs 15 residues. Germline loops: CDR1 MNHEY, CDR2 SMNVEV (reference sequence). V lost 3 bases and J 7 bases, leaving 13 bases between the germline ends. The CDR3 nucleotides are TGTGCCAGCAGTTTTTATGACAGGCCAAATTCACCCCTCCACTTT. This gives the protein CASSFYDRPNSPLHF.

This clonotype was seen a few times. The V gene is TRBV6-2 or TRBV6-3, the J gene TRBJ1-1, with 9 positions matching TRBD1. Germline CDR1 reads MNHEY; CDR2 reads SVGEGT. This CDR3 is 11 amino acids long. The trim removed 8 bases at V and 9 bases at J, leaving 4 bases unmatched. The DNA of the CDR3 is TGTGCCAGCCGGGACAGGGTTCAAGCTTTCTTT. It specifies CASRDRVQAFF.

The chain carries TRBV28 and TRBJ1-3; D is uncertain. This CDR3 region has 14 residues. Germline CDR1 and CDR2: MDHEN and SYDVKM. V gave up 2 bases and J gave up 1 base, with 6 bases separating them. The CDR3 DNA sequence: TGTGCCAGCAGTTTAACCGAATCTGGAAACACCATATATTTT. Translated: CASSLTESGNTIYF.

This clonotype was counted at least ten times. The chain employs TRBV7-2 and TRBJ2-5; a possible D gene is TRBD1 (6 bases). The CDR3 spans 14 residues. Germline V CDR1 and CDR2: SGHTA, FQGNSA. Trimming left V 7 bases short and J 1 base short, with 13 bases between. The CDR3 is CASKQGQIQETQYF. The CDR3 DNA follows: TGTGCCAGCAAGCAAGGACAGATCCAAGAGACCCAGTACTTC.

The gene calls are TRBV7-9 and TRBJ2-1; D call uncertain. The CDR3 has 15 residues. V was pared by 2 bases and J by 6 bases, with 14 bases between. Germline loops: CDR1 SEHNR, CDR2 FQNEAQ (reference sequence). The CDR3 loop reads CASSLRRSATNEQFF. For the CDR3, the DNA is TGTGCCAGCAGCTTAAGGCGAAGCGCCACCAATGAGCAGTTCTTC.

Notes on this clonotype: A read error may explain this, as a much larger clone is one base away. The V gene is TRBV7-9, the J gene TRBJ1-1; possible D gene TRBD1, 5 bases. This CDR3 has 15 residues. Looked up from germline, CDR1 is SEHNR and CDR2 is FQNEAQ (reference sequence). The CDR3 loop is CASSSGVNRDTEASF. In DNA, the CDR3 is TGTGCCAGCAGCTCGGGGGTCAATAGAGACACTGAAGCTTCCTTT. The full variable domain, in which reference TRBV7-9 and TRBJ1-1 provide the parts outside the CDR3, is DTGVSQNPRHKITKRGQNVTFRCDPISEHNRLYWYRQTLGQGPEFLTYFQNEAQLEKSRLLSDRFSAERPKGSFSTLEIQRTEQGDSAMYLCASSSGVNRDTEASFGQGTRLTVV.

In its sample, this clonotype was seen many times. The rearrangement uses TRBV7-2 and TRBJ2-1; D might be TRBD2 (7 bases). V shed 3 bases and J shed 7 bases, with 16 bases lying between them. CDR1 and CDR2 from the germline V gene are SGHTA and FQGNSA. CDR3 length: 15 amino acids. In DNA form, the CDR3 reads TGTGCCAGCAGCTTGAGTCGGGGGGCCGGAAATGAGCAGTTCTTC. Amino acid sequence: CASSLSRGAGNEQFF.

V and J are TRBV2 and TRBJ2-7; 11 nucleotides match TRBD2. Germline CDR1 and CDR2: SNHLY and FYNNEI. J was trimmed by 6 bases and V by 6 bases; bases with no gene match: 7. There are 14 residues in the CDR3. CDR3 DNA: TGTGCCAGCAGAACGACTAGCGGGATCTCCGAGCAGTACTTC. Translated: CASRTTSGISEQYF.